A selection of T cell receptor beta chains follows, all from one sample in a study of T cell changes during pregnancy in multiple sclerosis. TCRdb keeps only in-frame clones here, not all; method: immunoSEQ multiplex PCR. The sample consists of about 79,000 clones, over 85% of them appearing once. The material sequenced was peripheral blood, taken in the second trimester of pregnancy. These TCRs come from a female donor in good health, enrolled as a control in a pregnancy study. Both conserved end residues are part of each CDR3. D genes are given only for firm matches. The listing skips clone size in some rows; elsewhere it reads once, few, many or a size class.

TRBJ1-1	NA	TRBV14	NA	TGTGCCAGCAGCCAAGCCGGACTGGGCTTATTAGCTACTGAAGCTTTCTTT	CASSQAGLGLLATEAFF
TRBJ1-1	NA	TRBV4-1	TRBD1	TGCGCCAGCAGCCAAGATCTCACAGGGGTGAACACTGAAGCTTTCTTT	CASSQDLTGVNTEAFF
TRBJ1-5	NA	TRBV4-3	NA	TGCGCCAGCAGCCAAGATACTCGACAGCCCCAGCATTTT	CASSQDTRQPQHF
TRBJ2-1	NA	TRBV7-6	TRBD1	TGTGCCAGCAGCTCGGACAGGGTTAGGAATGAGCAGTTCTTC	CASSSDRVRNEQFF
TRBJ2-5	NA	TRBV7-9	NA	TGTGCCAGCAGCTCTGGGCCCGGAGAGACCCAGTACTTC	CASSSGPGETQYF
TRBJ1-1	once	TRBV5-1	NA	TGCGCCAGCAGCTACCTTCTTACAGATAACACTGAAGCTTTCTTT	CASSYLLTDNTEAFF
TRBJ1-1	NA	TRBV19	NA	TGTGCCAGTAGTACTCTAGGGGGGGTCACTGAAGCTTTCTTT	CASSTLGGVTEAFF
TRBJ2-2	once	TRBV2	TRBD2	TGTGCCAGCAGTGAACTAGCGGGGGGACGCACCGGGGAGCTGTTTTTT	CASSELAGGRTGELFF
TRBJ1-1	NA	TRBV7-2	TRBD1	TGTGCCAGCAGTCGGGACAGTTACACTGAAGCTTTCTTT	CASSRDSYTEAFF
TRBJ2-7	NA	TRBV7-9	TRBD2	TGTGCCAGCAGCCCCCCGGGGGGTAGCTACGAGCAGTACTTC	CASSPPGGSYEQYF
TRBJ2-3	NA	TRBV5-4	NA	TGTGCCAGCAGCTCCGGCCTCTTAGCGGCTTCGGATACGCAGTATTTT	CASSSGLLAASDTQYF
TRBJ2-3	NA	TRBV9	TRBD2	TGTGCCAGCACCCCACCCCTAGCGGGGATCGCAGATACGCAGTATTTT	CASTPPLAGIADTQYF
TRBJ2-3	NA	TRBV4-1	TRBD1	TGCGCCAGCAGCGAAGAACAGGGGGCAGGGAGTGATACGCAGTATTTT	CASSEEQGAGSDTQYF
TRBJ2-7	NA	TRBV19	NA	TGTGCCAGTAGTACAGTCGAGCAGGGTGTCTACGAGCAGTACTTC	CASSTVEQGVYEQYF
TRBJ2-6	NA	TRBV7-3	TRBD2	TGTGCCAGCAGCTTACTTCCGGGACTAGCGGGGGGGCCTGGGGCCAACGTCCTGACTTTC	CASSLLPGLAGGPGANVLTF
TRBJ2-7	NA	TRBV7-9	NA	TGTGCCAGCGGTGGCAGTGCCTACGAGCAGTACTTC	CASGGSAYEQYF
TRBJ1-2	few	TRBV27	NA	TGTGCCAGCAGTTCAAACCGGGGGGAGGGTGGCTACACCTTC	CASSSNRGEGGYTF
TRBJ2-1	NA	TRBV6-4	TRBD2	TGTGCCAGCAGGGCTAGCGGGGGCTACAATGAGCAGTTCTTC	CASRASGGYNEQFF
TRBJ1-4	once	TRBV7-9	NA	TGTGCCAGCAGCTTAGCTGGCCAGGGCGAAAAACTGTTTTTT	CASSLAGQGEKLFF
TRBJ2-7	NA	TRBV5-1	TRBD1	TGCGCCAGCAGCTTCCCGGACAGGAGCTCCTACGAGCAGTACTTC	CASSFPDRSSYEQYF
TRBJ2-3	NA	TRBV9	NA	TGTGCCAGCAGCGTACAAGGGGATTACGCAGATACGCAGTATTTT	CASSVQGDYADTQYF
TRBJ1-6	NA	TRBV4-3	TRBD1	TGCGCCAGCAGCCAAGGAACCGGGACAGAGAATTCACCCCTCCACTTT	CASSQGTGTENSPLHF
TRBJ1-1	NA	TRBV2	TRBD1	TGTGCCAGCAGTGAGGGTTTAAGCTGGGCAGGGGGCACTGAAGCTTTCTTT	CASSEGLSWAGGTEAFF
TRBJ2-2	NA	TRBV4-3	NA	TGCGCCAGCAGCCAAGAGACGGCAGGCTACACCGTGGCCGGGGAGCTGTTTTTT	CASSQETAGYTVAGELFF
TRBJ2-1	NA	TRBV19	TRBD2	TGTGCCAGTAGTATAGATCAGGCGGGGGGGCTATGGGATGAGCAGTTCTTC	CASSIDQAGGLWDEQFF
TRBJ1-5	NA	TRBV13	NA	TGTGCCAGCAGCCAATGGGGGGGTAATCAGCCCCAGCATTTT	CASSQWGGNQPQHF
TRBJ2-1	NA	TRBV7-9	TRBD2	TGTGCCAGCAGCTCCCTACTAGCGGGGGGCTTCTACAATGAGCAGTTCTTC	CASSSLLAGGFYNEQFF
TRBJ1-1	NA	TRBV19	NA	TGTGCCAGTAGTATATCAGGGAACACTGAAGCTTTCTTT	CASSISGNTEAFF
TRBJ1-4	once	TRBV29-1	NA	TGCAGCGTCCAACAGGGTTCACCTAATGAAAAACTGTTTTTT	CSVQQGSPNEKLFF
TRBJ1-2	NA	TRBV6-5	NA	TGTGCCAGCACCCAGGGCAGCTATGGCTACACCTTC	CASTQGSYGYTF
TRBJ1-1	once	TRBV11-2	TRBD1	TGTGCCAGCAGCTTAGGAGGACAGGGAAGCACTGAAGCTTTCTTT	CASSLGGQGSTEAFF
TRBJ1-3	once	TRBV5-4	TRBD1	TGTGCCAGCAGCTTGGGGACAGGGGCTGGAAACACCATATATTTT	CASSLGTGAGNTIYF
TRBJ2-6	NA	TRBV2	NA	TGTGCCAGCCCGGGGGGACAGGTGGAGGTTGGCTCTGGGGCCAACGTCCTGACTTTC	CASPGGQVEVGSGANVLTF
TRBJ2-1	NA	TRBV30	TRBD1	TGTGCCTCCAGTTCGGGACAGAACTCCTACAATGAGCAGTTCTTC	CASSSGQNSYNEQFF
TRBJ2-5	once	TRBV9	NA	TGTGCCAGCAGCGCCACCGGACTTCTCCTGGAGACCCAGTACTTC	CASSATGLLLETQYF
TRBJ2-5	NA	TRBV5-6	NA	TGTGCCAGCAGCCATACGGGGTTCGAGGAGACCCAGTACTTC	CASSHTGFEETQYF
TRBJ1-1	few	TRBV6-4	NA	TGTGCCAGCAGTGACTCGATGTCAGGGGCTGAAGCTTTCTTT	CASSDSMSGAEAFF
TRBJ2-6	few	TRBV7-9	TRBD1	TGTGCCAGCAGCTTAGCCCAGTACAGGGGTAGAGCTGGGGCCAACGTCCTGACTTTC	CASSLAQYRGRAGANVLTF
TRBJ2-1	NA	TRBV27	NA	TGTGCCAGCAGTTCTCTCAAAATCAGGGGGCGGGAGCCTCTTAATGAGCAGTTCTTC	CASSSLKIRGREPLNEQFF
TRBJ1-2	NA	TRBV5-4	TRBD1	TGTGCCAGCAGCTTAGACAGGGCGGACGGCTACACCTTC	CASSLDRADGYTF
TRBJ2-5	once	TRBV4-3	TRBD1	TGCGCCAGCAGCCAACGCAAAACAGGGGGCGGAGAGACCCAGTACTTC	CASSQRKTGGGETQYF
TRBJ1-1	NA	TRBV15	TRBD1	TGTGCCACCAGCAGAGGGGACAGGGACACTGAAGCTTTCTTT	CATSRGDRDTEAFF
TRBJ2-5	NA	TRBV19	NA	TGTGCCAGTAGTATCCCAGGGGGGGAGACCCAGTACTTC	CASSIPGGETQYF
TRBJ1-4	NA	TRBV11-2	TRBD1	TGTGCCAGCAGCTTCCGATGGACAGGGGCCGGAAAACTGTTTTTT	CASSFRWTGAGKLFF
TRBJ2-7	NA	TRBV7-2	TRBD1	TGTGCCAGCACCGACAGGGCCTACGAGCAGTACTTC	CASTDRAYEQYF
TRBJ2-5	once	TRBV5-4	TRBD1	TGTGCCAGCAGCTACGGACAGGGGAGAGAGACCCAGTACTTC	CASSYGQGRETQYF